Given below is one TCR beta chain in context. Its antigen is as yet unknown. This specimen belongs to a study of vaccination and CD4 T cells after COVID-19. Across the whole study: Each of the control cultures got a CEFX pool, an HIV-1 Nef pool, or no peptide.

The study sequenced cultured CD4+ T cell DNA using the Oncomine TCR Beta short-read assay. MiXCR, applied by TCRdb to the PCR reads, yields one record per CDR3 protein. The table lists about 9,800 distinct CDR3 sequences, approximately 51% of them singletons, with approximately 40% in the top ten. This CDR3 contains 15 residues. Germline values: CDR1 DFQATT, CDR2 SNEGSKA (reference sequence). Germline trimming cut 0 bases from V and 9 bases from J; bases unmatched to any gene: 7. The treatment is: roughly 10-day PBMC culture with coronavirus spike peptide pools or control peptides (ViraFEST assay). The sample comprised CD4+ T cells from blood, cultured in vitro. The rearrangement joins TRBV20-1 to TRBJ1-6, with TRBD1 matching 8 bases. The TCR originated in a human donor who had recovered from COVID-19. The CDR3 loop reads CSARDRDRNASPLHF. CDR3 DNA sequence: TGCAGTGCTAGAGACCGGGACAGGAATGCTTCACCCCTCCACTTT.